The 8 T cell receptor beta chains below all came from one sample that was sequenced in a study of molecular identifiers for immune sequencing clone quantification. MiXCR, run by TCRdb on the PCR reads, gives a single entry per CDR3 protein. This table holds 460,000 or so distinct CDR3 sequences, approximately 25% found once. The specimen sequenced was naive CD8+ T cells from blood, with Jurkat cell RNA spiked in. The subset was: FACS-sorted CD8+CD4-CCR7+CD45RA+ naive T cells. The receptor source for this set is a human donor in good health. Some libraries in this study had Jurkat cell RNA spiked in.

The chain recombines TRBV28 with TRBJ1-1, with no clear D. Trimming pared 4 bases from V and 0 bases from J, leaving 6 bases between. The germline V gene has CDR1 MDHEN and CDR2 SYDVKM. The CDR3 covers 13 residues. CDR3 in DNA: TGTGCCAGCAGTTGGGCCATGAACACTGAAGCTTTCTTT. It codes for CASSWAMNTEAFF.

CDR3 bases: TGTGCCAGCAGCCCCCTAAGCAGAAACTATGGCTACACCTTC. This translates into CASSPLSRNYGYTF. The rearrangement uses TRBV27 and TRBJ1-2; D is undetermined. Germline V gene sequence: CDR1 MNHEY, CDR2 SMNVEV (reference sequence). The V and J ends lost 6 bases and 2 bases respectively, with 13 bases between them. CDR3 length equals 14 residues.

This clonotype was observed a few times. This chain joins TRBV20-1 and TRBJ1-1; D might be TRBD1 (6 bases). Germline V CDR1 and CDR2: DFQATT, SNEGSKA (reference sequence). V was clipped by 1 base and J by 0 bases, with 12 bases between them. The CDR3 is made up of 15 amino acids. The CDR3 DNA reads TGCAGTGCTAGAGCAGACGGGGGCATGAACACTGAAGCTTTCTTT. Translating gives CSARADGGMNTEAFF.

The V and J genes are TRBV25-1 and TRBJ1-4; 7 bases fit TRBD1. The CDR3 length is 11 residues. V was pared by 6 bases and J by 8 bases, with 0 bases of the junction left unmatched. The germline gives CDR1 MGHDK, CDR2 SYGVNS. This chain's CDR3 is CASRTGEKLFF. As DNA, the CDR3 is TGTGCCAGCAGGACAGGGGAAAAACTGTTTTTT.

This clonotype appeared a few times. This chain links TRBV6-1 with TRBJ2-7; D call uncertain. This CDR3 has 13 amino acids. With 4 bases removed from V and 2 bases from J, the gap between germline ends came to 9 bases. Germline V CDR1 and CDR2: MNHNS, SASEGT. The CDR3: CASSVSKTYEQYF. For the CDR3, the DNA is TGTGCCAGCAGTGTTAGCAAGACCTACGAGCAGTACTTC.

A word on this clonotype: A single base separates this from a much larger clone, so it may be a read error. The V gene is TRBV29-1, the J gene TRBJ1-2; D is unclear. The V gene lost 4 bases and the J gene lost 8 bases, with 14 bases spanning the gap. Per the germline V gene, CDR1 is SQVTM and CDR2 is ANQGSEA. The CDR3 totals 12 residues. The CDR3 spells CSVVIVHAGYTF. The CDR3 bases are TGCAGCGTTGTCATAGTGCACGCGGGCTACACCTTC.

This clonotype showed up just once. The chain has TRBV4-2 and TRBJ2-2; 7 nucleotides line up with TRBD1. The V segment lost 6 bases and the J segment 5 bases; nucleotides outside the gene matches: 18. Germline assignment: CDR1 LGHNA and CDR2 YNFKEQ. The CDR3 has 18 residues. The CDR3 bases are TGTGCCAGCAGTCCCGGTTCGTTTGGGGCCAGGGGGACCGGGGAGCTGTTTTTT. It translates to CASSPGSFGARGTGELFF.

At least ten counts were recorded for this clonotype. The CDR3: CASRGEYTEAFF. CDR3 nucleotides: TGCGCCAGCAGAGGCGAATACACTGAAGCTTTCTTT. The chain recombines TRBV5-1 with TRBJ1-1; D not certain. In germline, CDR1 is SGHRS, CDR2 YFSETQ. V lost 5 bases and J 3 bases, leaving 8 bases between the germline ends. The CDR3 runs to 12 residues. The variable domain in full, with the rest retrieved from reference TRBV5-1 and TRBJ1-1, is KAGVTQTPRYLIKTRGQQVTLSCSPISGHRSVSWYQQTPGQGLQFLFEYFSETQRNKGNFPGRFSGRQFSNSRSEMNVSTLELGDSALYLCASRGEYTEAFFGQGTRLTVV.